The 7 T cell receptor beta chains in this list originate from one sample, sequenced in a study of identical twins. TCRdb used MiXCR to reprocess the 5' RACE reads, holding one entry per CDR3 protein. The sample yields 200,000 or so distinct CDR3 sequences, approximately 16% seen once. The data also belong to a second study, concerning T cells expressing NK-cell markers.

Source material: CD8+ T cells sorted from blood. The receptors were gathered from a woman between 18 and 29 years old in good health.

This clonotype occurred a few times. The J gene is TRBJ2-2, the V gene TRBV6-2 or TRBV6-3; 8 bases agree with TRBD1. The length of the CDR3 is 16 residues. Losses at the gene ends were 5 bases for V and 6 bases for J; bases not matched to a gene: 11. The V gene's germline CDR1 is MNHEY and CDR2 SVGEGT. CDR3 bases: TGTGCCAGCAGTCCAATCTTTCCACAGGGGGCCGGGGAGCTGTTTTTT. Protein: CASSPIFPQGAGELFF.

This clonotype was found a few times. The rearrangement links TRBV6-1 to TRBJ2-7, with 8 bases matching TRBD1. J was trimmed by 3 bases and V by 1 base; bases with no gene match: 5. CDR3 length: 15 amino acids. Germline CDR1 MNHNS, CDR2 SASEGT. The DNA for the CDR3 is TGTGCCAGCAGTGAAGAGGCAGGGGGCTACTACGAGCAGTACTTC. The encoded protein is CASSEEAGGYYEQYF.

This clonotype was counted between two and nine times. This chain uses TRBV12-5 with TRBJ2-1; maybe TRBD1 (6 bases). Germline values: CDR1 LGHNT, CDR2 FRNRAP. Trimming stripped 1 base from V and 2 bases from J, with 6 bases between. The CDR3 loop spans 14 amino acids. CDR3 DNA: TGTGCTAGTGGTTTGGGGGGGCCCTACAATGAGCAGTTCTTC. This encodes CASGLGGPYNEQFF.

The table lists this clonotype with many counts. V gene TRBV6-1 combines with J gene TRBJ2-6; D not resolved. The CDR3 is made up of 14 amino acids. Between the trimmed V and J ends, which lost 4 bases and 1 base, there was a span of 5 bases. The germline gives CDR1 MNHNS, CDR2 SASEGT. CDR3 nucleotide sequence: TGTGCCAGCAGTGGAGTTTCTGGGGCCAACGTCCTGACTTTC. Protein sequence: CASSGVSGANVLTF.

This clonotype has at least ten counts. The CDR3 DNA sequence: TGTGCCAGCAGCTCTAAGGCGGGAGTTTCTTTCCATGAGCAGTTCTTC. It encodes CASSSKAGVSFHEQFF. This chain connects TRBV7-8 to TRBJ2-1, with 7 bases that match TRBD2. CDR1 is SGHVS, CDR2 FQNEAQ, per germline. The junction had 14 bases not matched to a gene; V was cut back by 4 bases and J by 8 bases. This CDR3 contains 16 residues.

This clonotype appeared many times. The chain recombines TRBV5-5 with TRBJ2-7; TRBD1 agrees at 7 bases. V lost 1 base, J lost 7 bases, and 11 bases stayed unmatched. The CDR3 runs to 15 residues. CDR1 SGHKS and CDR2 YYEKEE come from the germline V gene (reference sequence). CDR3 residues: CASSLWTTGDEEQYF. DNA for the CDR3: TGTGCCAGCAGCTTGTGGACAACAGGGGATGAGGAGCAGTACTTC.

This clonotype was found a few times. The J gene is TRBJ2-7, the V gene TRBV14; TRBD1 matches 7 bases. The CDR3 consists of 20 residues. The V and J ends lost 0 bases and 2 bases, in that order; junction bases with no gene match: 19. Per germline, CDR1 SGHDN and CDR2 FVKESK. The CDR3 region is CASSQDYISERDSRTYEQYF. CDR3 bases: TGTGCCAGCAGCCAAGATTATATTAGTGAGAGGGACAGTAGGACCTACGAGCAGTACTTC.